The T cell receptor beta chain under discussion was sequenced for a study of T cell clones after liver transplantation. Broader study findings: Circulating graft-donor-reactive CD4 TCRbeta sequences fell significantly post-transplant in most of the 8 subjects.

V trimming: 6 bases; J trimming: 0 bases; junction bases outside the gene matches: 0. Germline CDR1 is MNHEY and CDR2 is SMNVEV (reference sequence). CDR3 length: 13 residues. The table came from immunoSEQ multiplex PCR; TCRdb's copy has only in-frame clones and leaves some out. Of roughly 120,000 clones listed, around nine tenths were seen once; the top ten hold approximately 0.88%. Comment on this clone: Its antigen remains unidentified.

The receptor's source is a human patient who received a liver transplant. Certain T cells may be donor cells from the graft. The source material was CD4+ T cells from blood, sampled 12 months after liver transplant. The genes are TRBV27 and TRBJ1-1; 8 nucleotides line up with TRBD1. The CDR3 coding sequence is TGTGCCAGCAGGGACAGGGTGAACACTGAAGCTTTCTTT. It yields the protein CASRDRVNTEAFF.